This entry lists 30 T cell receptor beta chains sequenced from one sample in a study of preoperative IRX-2 immunotherapy in early breast cancer. Repertoires were generated with immunoSEQ multiplex PCR, while TCRdb's copy carries only in-frame clones and drops some. Of some 99,000 clones listed, 86% are singletons. Treatment reported: preoperative locoregional IRX-2 cytokine immunotherapy. The sequences come from tumor tissue, collected after IRX-2 immunotherapy. Every receptor here comes from a human donor with breast cancer.

The chain combines TRBV6-8 with TRBJ1-2; 7 bases line up with TRBD1. Germline CDR1 and CDR2: MNHGY and SAAAGT. The CDR3 covers 15 residues. V trimming: 2 bases; J trimming: 6 bases; junction bases outside the gene matches: 9. The DNA of the CDR3 is TGTGCCAGCAGTTACGGTCTGGCAGGGGGGAATGGCTACACCTTC. The encoded protein is CASSYGLAGGNGYTF.

This clone was counted once. J is TRBJ1-1 and V is TRBV4-1; no reliable D call. The germline gives CDR1 MGHRA, CDR2 YSYEKL. CDR3 size: 14 residues. Trimming stripped 0 bases from V and 7 bases from J, with 12 bases between. The CDR3 nucleotides read TGCGCCAGCAGCCAAGATCCCGGCAATAGTGAAGCTTTCTTT. Translating gives CASSQDPGNSEAFF.

This chain links TRBV10-1 with TRBJ1-2, with unresolved D. The CDR3 extends over 13 amino acids. Germline-derived CDR1 and CDR2 are WNHNN and SYGVQD (reference sequence). Trimming removed 2 bases at V and 2 bases at J, with 6 bases between. CDR3: CASSEGRNYGYTF. CDR3 nucleotide sequence: TGCGCCAGCAGTGAGGGCAGGAACTATGGCTACACCTTC.

The rearrangement uses TRBV11-3 and TRBJ1-1, with 9 bases fitting TRBD1. This CDR3 contains 16 residues. After removal of 4 bases from V and 3 bases from J, the junction contained 9 bases not matched to a gene. Germline V lookup: CDR1 SGHNT, CDR2 YENEEA. CDR3 DNA: TGTGCCAGCAGCTACAGGGACAGGGTCGATGACACTGAAGCTTTCTTT. It codes for CASSYRDRVDDTEAFF.

The chain carries TRBV9 and TRBJ2-7; D is ambiguous. Germline V lookup: CDR1 SGDLS, CDR2 YYNGEE. The CDR3 is 12 residues long. The V end was cut by 5 bases, the J end by 4 bases, with 10 bases between. The CDR3 nucleotides are TGTGCCAGCAGTGATATTGGTTACGAGCAGTACTTC. This sequence encodes CASSDIGYEQYF.

The rearrangement links TRBV10-3 to TRBJ1-4; D not certain. V lost 1 base to trimming and J lost 8 bases, with 8 bases between them. The CDR3 loop spans 13 amino acids. Germline CDR1 ENHRY, CDR2 SYGVKD. The CDR3 DNA sequence: TGTGCCATCAGTGAGTTCGCGGACGAAAAACTGTTTTTT. It specifies CAISEFADEKLFF.

This clone was picked up a small number of times. The genes are TRBV29-1 and TRBJ2-1; D is undetermined. V dropped 2 bases and J dropped 7 bases, with 18 bases sitting between them. CDR3 length equals 15 residues. Looked up from germline, CDR1 is SQVTM and CDR2 is ANQGSEA. CDR3 region: CSVERDIYEGNEQFF. The CDR3 DNA sequence: TGCAGCGTTGAAAGAGACATTTACGAAGGTAATGAGCAGTTCTTC.

This chain uses TRBV28 with TRBJ2-5; possible D gene TRBD1, 5 bases. Trimming took 5 bases from V and 7 from J, leaving 20 bases between them. The length of the CDR3 is 15 residues. Germline-derived CDR1 and CDR2 are MDHEN and SYDVKM. This chain's CDR3 is CASSLNPHRRGTQYF. CDR3 bases: TGTGCCAGCAGTCTCAACCCCCACAGGAGAGGGACCCAGTACTTC. Drawing the rest from reference TRBV28 and TRBJ2-5, the complete variable domain is DVKVTQSSRYLVKRTGEKVFLECVQDMDHENMFWYRQDPGLGLRLIYFSYDVKMKEKGDIPEGYSVSREKKERFSLILESASTNQTSMYLCASSLNPHRRGTQYFGPGTRLLVL.

The rearrangement links TRBV28 to TRBJ1-1, with 8 bases fitting TRBD1. After removal of 5 bases from V and 5 bases from J, the junction contained 4 bases not matched to a gene. CDR1 is MDHEN, CDR2 SYDVKM, per germline. The CDR3 is 13 residues long. CDR3 region: CASSRTGKTEAFF. The CDR3 DNA is TGTGCCAGCAGTCGGACAGGGAAAACTGAAGCTTTCTTT.

This chain connects TRBV29-1 to TRBJ1-1; TRBD1 might be the D (6 bases). Per germline, CDR1 SQVTM and CDR2 ANQGSEA. This CDR3 comprises 14 residues. Between the trimmed V and J ends, which lost 8 bases and 1 base, there was a span of 17 bases. CDR3 in DNA: TGCAGCACTGGGGGGGCGGCGACGAACACTGAAGCTTTCTTT. This encodes CSTGGAATNTEAFF.

The gene calls are TRBV6-7 and TRBJ2-7; D possibly corresponds to TRBD2 (5 bases). TRBV6-7 is recorded as an ORF, its role being uncertain. The CDR3 totals 15 residues. V lost 5 bases and J lost 1, with 15 bases in between. The CDR3 sequence: CASSDPSRGSYEQYF. CDR3 DNA sequence: TGTGCCAGCAGTGACCCCTCCCGCGGGTCCTACGAGCAGTACTTC.

This chain links TRBV29-1 with TRBJ1-2; 10 bases match TRBD1. From germline, CDR1 is SQVTM and CDR2 ANQGSEA. Germline trimming cut 3 bases from V and 0 bases from J; bases unmatched to any gene: 4. This CDR3 has 15 residues. The CDR3 is CSVERQGAPNYGYTF. DNA of the CDR3: TGCAGCGTTGAGAGACAGGGGGCGCCTAACTATGGCTACACCTTC.

This clone was counted a few times. The V call is TRBV18, the J call TRBJ1-6; 12 bases line up with TRBD1. V shed 3 bases, J shed 9 bases, and the junction held 6 bases outside the gene matches. Germline values: CDR1 KGHSH, CDR2 LQKENI. The CDR3 is made up of 16 amino acids. CDR3 sequence reads: CASSPGQGAAGSPLHF. The DNA of the CDR3 is TGTGCCAGCTCACCGGGACAGGGGGCAGCTGGTTCACCCCTCCACTTT.

The chain couples TRBV5-1 to TRBJ2-7; 7 nucleotides line up with TRBD1. Germline V gives CDR1 SGHRS, CDR2 YFSETQ. CDR3 length: 15 residues. V shed 0 bases and J 3 bases; nucleotides not matched to a gene: 6. DNA for the CDR3: TGCGCCAGCAGCTTGGTCACAGGGGACCTCTACGAGCAGTACTTC. Encoded protein: CASSLVTGDLYEQYF.

The rearrangement links TRBV5-1 to TRBJ2-1, with 8 bases fitting TRBD2. The CDR3 spans 15 residues. The V gene's germline CDR1 is SGHRS and CDR2 YFSETQ. Trimming removed 4 bases from V and 9 bases from J; junction bases left unmatched: 12. DNA of the CDR3: TGCGCCAGCAGCCCCGGGGGGGGAGGGTCTACTGAGCAGTTCTTC. Translation: CASSPGGGGSTEQFF.

The chain joins TRBV5-1 to TRBJ2-3; TRBD2 matches at 13 bases. There are 17 residues in the CDR3. The germline CDR1 and CDR2 sequences are SGHRS and YFSETQ. V shed 2 bases and J 3 bases; nucleotides not matched to a gene: 6. The CDR3 here is CASSFGTSGIYTDTQYF. CDR3 sequence (DNA): TGCGCCAGCAGCTTCGGGACTAGCGGGATCTATACAGATACGCAGTATTTT. The whole variable domain, filled in from reference TRBV5-1 and TRBJ2-3, reads KAGVTQTPRYLIKTRGQQVTLSCSPISGHRSVSWYQQTPGQGLQFLFEYFSETQRNKGNFPGRFSGRQFSNSRSEMNVSTLELGDSALYLCASSFGTSGIYTDTQYFGPGTRLTVL.

The chain uses TRBV29-1 and TRBJ2-7; unclear D gene. Germline CDR1 and CDR2: SQVTM and ANQGSEA. The CDR3 sequence is 14 residues long. V was trimmed by 5 bases and J by 0 bases, leaving 14 bases between them. CDR3 sequence: CSVPSAGSSYEQYF. CDR3 DNA: TGCAGCGTTCCCAGCGCAGGTAGCTCCTACGAGCAGTACTTC.

The chain joins TRBV28 to TRBJ2-5; 10 nucleotides align to TRBD1. Germline-derived CDR1 and CDR2 are MDHEN and SYDVKM. This CDR3 comprises 14 residues. Losses at the gene ends were 10 bases for V and 2 bases for J; bases not matched to a gene: 7. The CDR3 DNA sequence: TGTGCCACACTCACGGGACAGGGGCAAGAGACCCAGTACTTC. Translated, it gives CATLTGQGQETQYF. The variable domain in full, with the rest retrieved from reference TRBV28 and TRBJ2-5, is DVKVTQSSRYLVKRTGEKVFLECVQDMDHENMFWYRQDPGLGLRLIYFSYDVKMKEKGDIPEGYSVSREKKERFSLILESASTNQTSMYLCATLTGQGQETQYFGPGTRLLVL.

The CDR3 is CASSPSRPAWDTEAFF. In DNA form, the CDR3 reads TGTGCCAGCAGCCCCTCTCGGCCCGCTTGGGACACTGAAGCTTTCTTT. The chain carries TRBV28 and TRBJ1-1; no reliable D call. V shed 6 bases and J shed 3 bases, with 20 bases lying between them. Germline CDR1 and CDR2: MDHEN and SYDVKM. The CDR3 contains 16 residues.

The chain couples TRBV29-1 to TRBJ2-2, with D perhaps assigned TRBD1 or TRBD2 (5 bases each). With 4 bases removed from V and 7 bases from J, the gap between germline ends came to 13 bases. The germline V gene encodes CDR1 SQVTM and CDR2 ANQGSEA. The CDR3 is made up of 13 amino acids. Here the CDR3 reads CSVADSGHGELFF. DNA of the CDR3: TGCAGCGTTGCGGACTCGGGGCACGGGGAGCTGTTTTTT.

The chain recombines TRBV7-4 with TRBJ2-1; 16 bases fit TRBD2. With 4 bases clipped from V and 9 bases from J, the junction kept 12 bases outside the gene matches. From germline, CDR1 is SGHVT and CDR2 SQSDAQ. This CDR3 is 18 amino acids long. DNA for the CDR3: TGTGCCAGCAGCTCGGGACTAGCGGGAGGGCTTTCGTCCGGTGAGCAGTTCTTC. This codes for CASSSGLAGGLSSGEQFF.

This chain's CDR3 is CASVGRQSNEKLFF. The CDR3 DNA sequence: TGTGCCAGTGTGGGGAGACAGTCTAATGAAAAACTGTTTTTT. The J gene is TRBJ1-4, the V gene TRBV19; the D gene is possibly TRBD1 (5 bases). The germline gives CDR1 LNHDA, CDR2 SQIVND (reference sequence). The CDR3 length is 14 residues. The V gene lost 8 bases and the J gene lost 3 bases, with 13 bases spanning the gap.

This clone was counted a few times. The J gene is TRBJ2-3, the V gene TRBV10-2; 9 nucleotides agree with TRBD1. Germline loops: CDR1 WSHSY, CDR2 SAAADI. V was clipped by 7 bases and J by 3 bases; unmatched bases: 8. The CDR3 totals 15 residues. The CDR3 sequence: CASTPGQGSTDTQYF. CDR3 nucleotide sequence: TGCGCCAGCACCCCGGGACAGGGAAGTACAGATACGCAGTATTTT.

The chain couples TRBV11-3 to TRBJ2-1, with a possible D match to TRBD2 (5 bases). Per germline, CDR1 SGHNT and CDR2 YENEEA. There are 16 residues in the CDR3. Trimming shortened V by 5 bases and J by 6 bases, and 20 bases separated the two germline ends. CDR3 region: CASSQALWESGNEQFF. The CDR3 DNA reads as TGTGCCAGCAGCCAAGCTTTGTGGGAGAGCGGCAATGAGCAGTTCTTC.

The V call is TRBV5-1, the J call TRBJ1-2; 10 nucleotides agree with TRBD1. V lost 4 bases and J lost 8; bases outside the gene matches: 8. The CDR3 sequence is 14 residues long. CDR1 and CDR2 from the germline V gene are SGHRS and YFSETQ. The chain's CDR3 is CASSRRDRGRGYTF. CDR3 nucleotides: TGCGCCAGCAGCAGGAGGGACAGGGGAAGAGGCTACACCTTC.

The V gene is TRBV6-4, the J gene TRBJ1-5, with D possibly TRBD1 on 5 matching bases. This CDR3 comprises 17 residues. Per the germline V gene, CDR1 is MRHNA and CDR2 is SNTAGT. V gave up 6 bases and J gave up 4 bases, with 22 bases separating them. The CDR3 region is CASRRNPDGAWNQPQHF. In DNA, the CDR3 is TGTGCCAGCAGGAGGAACCCGGACGGGGCGTGGAATCAGCCCCAGCATTTT.

This rearrangement joins TRBV28 to TRBJ1-2, with D tentatively TRBD1 (5 bases). The germline gives CDR1 MDHEN, CDR2 SYDVKM. This CDR3 is built from 17 residues. V dropped 3 bases and J dropped 4 bases, with 21 bases sitting between them. CDR3 coding DNA: TGTGCCAGCAGTTTTGGGGACCAGGGTCTTTCCGGCTATGGCTACACCTTC. Amino acids: CASSFGDQGLSGYGYTF.

The chain is built from TRBV10-1 and TRBJ1-2; D is ambiguous. Germline values: CDR1 WNHNN, CDR2 SYGVQD (reference sequence). The CDR3 is made up of 12 amino acids. V lost 3 bases and J lost 8, with 10 bases in between. The CDR3, as DNA: TGCGCCAGCAGTGATCCTTCGGAAGGCTACACCTTC. This encodes CASSDPSEGYTF.

This chain uses TRBV7-6 with TRBJ2-7, with 9 bases matching TRBD2. The CDR3 has 14 residues. Per the germline V gene, CDR1 is SGHVS and CDR2 is FNYEAQ. Unmatched junction bases numbered 4, after V lost 3 bases and J lost 4 bases. The DNA of the CDR3 is TGTGCCAGCAGCTTGACTAGCGGTCAATACGAGCAGTACTTC. Its translation: CASSLTSGQYEQYF. Full variable domain (remainder filled in from reference TRBV7-6 and TRBJ2-7): GAGVSQSPRYKVTKRGQDVALRCDPISGHVSLYWYRQALGQGPEFLTYFNYEAQQDKSGLPNDRFSAERPEGSISTLTIQRTEQRDSAMYRCASSLTSGQYEQYFGPGTRLTVT.

The V and J genes are TRBV6-4 and TRBJ1-2; no clear D gene. The germline CDR1 and CDR2 sequences are MRHNA and SNTAGT. This CDR3 has 11 amino acids. V was shortened by 10 bases and J by 8 bases, with 14 bases between the two germline ends. CDR3 loop: CAIKRTYGYTF. The CDR3 nucleotides read TGTGCCATCAAGCGGACCTACGGCTACACCTTC.